A single sample gave rise to the 26 T cell receptor beta chains below, sequenced in a study of T cells in women clearing cervical HPV infection. Assay: immunoSEQ multiplex PCR; the TCRdb copy retains only in-frame clones and omits some. In all, the sample yields 30,000 to 40,000 clones. The sequencing input was blood buffy coat. The source of these receptors is a woman aged 18-70 years with a cervical HPV16 infection that either progressed to CIN3+ or cleared (not recorded which).

In regard to this clone: A read error may produce the germline difference seen at one junction end. This specimen includes other DNA sequences encoding the same CDR3. CDR3 amino acids: CASSWGQGISGNTIYF. Partial CDR3 DNA: TGTGCCAGTTCATGGGGACAGGGGATCTCTGGAAACACT. The genes are TRBV19 and TRBJ1-3; TRBD1 matches at 10 bases. The read finishes 3 residues shy of the CDR3 end, and the germline J gene is used to complete it. Germline CDR1 LNHDA, CDR2 SQIVND (reference sequence). This CDR3 has 16 amino acids.

Concerning this clone itself: The read stops 3 residues short of the end of the CDR3; the missing end is completed from the germline J gene. This chain uses TRBV7-9 with TRBJ1-1; the D gene is possibly TRBD1 (5 bases). V lost 5 bases to trimming and J lost 5 bases, with 15 bases between them. This CDR3 is 14 amino acids long. The germline CDR1 and CDR2 sequences are SEHNR and FQNEAQ (reference sequence). This CDR3 is CASSPSGSRTEAFF. The part of the CDR3 DNA that was read is TGTGCCAGCAGCCCCTCAGGGTCTCGAACTGAA.

As for this clone: The read stops 3 residues short of the end of the CDR3; the missing end is completed from the germline J gene. J is TRBJ2-3 and V is TRBV7-3, with 9 bases identical to TRBD2. Germline CDR1 reads SGHTA; CDR2 reads FQGTGA. The CDR3 sequence is 15 residues long. The CDR3 spells CASSSTGTSRETQYF. CDR3 DNA, as far as it was read: TGTGCCAGCAGCTCCACCGGGACTAGCAGAGAGACG.

Here the CDR3 reads CAWSRDSYEQYF. The part of the CDR3 DNA that was read is TGTGCCTGGAGTAGGGACAGCTACGAG. The V call is TRBV30, the J call TRBJ2-7, with 7 bases lining up with TRBD1. The CDR3 extends 3 residues past the end of the read, so its final part is completed from the germline J gene. CDR1 is GTSNPN, CDR2 SVGIG, per germline (reference sequence). The trim removed 2 bases at V and 3 bases at J, leaving 1 base unmatched. The CDR3 has 12 amino acids.

As to this clone: With the read ending 3 residues before the CDR3 end, the germline J gene is used to fill in that end. The chain uses TRBV5-6 and TRBJ2-1, with D unclear. This CDR3 is built from 12 residues. Germline-derived CDR1 and CDR2 are SGHDT and YYEEEE. V was clipped by 2 bases and J by 8 bases, with 8 bases between them. The part of the CDR3 DNA that was read is TGTGCCAGCAGCTTAAGCGATTATGAG. Its translation: CASSLSDYE. The CDR3 as a whole reads CASSLSDYEQFF.

On this clone: The CDR3 extends 3 residues past the end of the read, so its final part is completed from the germline J gene. This chain uses TRBV5-4 with TRBJ2-3; TRBD1 matches 10 bases. The CDR3 extends over 16 amino acids. Trimming cost V 0 bases and J 0 bases; bases outside gene matches: 1. Germline assignment: CDR1 SGHNT and CDR2 YYREEE (reference sequence). The part of the CDR3 DNA that was read is TGTGCCAGCAGCTTGGGGGGACAGGGGAGCACAGATACG. Translation: CASSLGGQGSTDT. The CDR3 as a whole reads CASSLGGQGSTDTQYF.

With regard to this clone: The DNA ends 3 residues before the CDR3 does, and the rest of the CDR3 is filled in from the germline J gene. This rearrangement joins TRBV19 to TRBJ2-6, with 8 bases aligning to TRBD1. The germline CDR1 and CDR2 sequences are LNHDA and SQIVND (reference sequence). The J segment lost 4 bases and the V segment lost 5 bases, leaving 13 bases of the junction unmatched. The CDR3 length is 18 residues. The CDR3 sequence is CASSFPDRAPGGANVLTF. The CDR3 DNA, read in part, is TGTGCCAGTAGTTTCCCGGACAGGGCCCCTGGAGGGGCCAACGTC.

Note on this clone: The CDR3 goes on 3 residues after the read ends, and that part is filled in from the germline J gene. The V gene is TRBV7-3, the J gene TRBJ2-1; the match to TRBD2 covers 14 bases. V lost 5 bases and J lost 9; bases outside the gene matches: 6. The CDR3 covers 15 residues. The V gene's germline CDR1 is SGHTA and CDR2 FQGTGA. CDR3 amino acids: CASSRSGTSGSEQFF. The CDR3 DNA, read in part, is TGTGCCAGCAGCCGATCCGGGACTAGCGGGAGTGAG.

Of note for this clone: The CDR3 is cut off 3 residues early in the read; its end comes from the germline J gene. The chain uses TRBV6-2 or TRBV6-3 and TRBJ1-2; weak D call: TRBD1 (5 bases). The V and J ends lost 6 bases and 5 bases respectively, with 7 bases between them. CDR1 MNHEY and CDR2 SVGEGT come from the germline V gene. This CDR3 is 11 amino acids long. The CDR3: CASSRTYGYTF. The covered CDR3 bases are TGTGCCAGCAGCCGGACATATGGC.

In regard to this clone: Coverage ceases 3 residues before the CDR3 finishes, and the germline J gene fills in the end. J is TRBJ1-2 and V is TRBV30; tentatively, D is TRBD1 (6 bases). Germline V gene sequence: CDR1 GTSNPN, CDR2 SVGIG (reference sequence). V was trimmed by 2 bases and J by 5 bases, leaving 15 bases between them. This CDR3 spans 14 amino acids. This CDR3 reads CAWSMVQGGYGYTF. The CDR3 DNA, read in part, is TGTGCCTGGAGTATGGTACAGGGAGGTTATGGC. Full variable domain (remainder filled in from reference TRBV30 and TRBJ1-2): SQTIHQWPATLVQPVGSPLSLECTVEGTSNPNLYWYRQAAGRGLQLLFYSVGIGQISSEVPQNLSASRPQDRQFILSSKKLLLSDSGFYLCAWSMVQGGYGYTFGSGTRLTVV.

The covered CDR3 bases are TGTGCCAGCAGCTTGGGAACAGGGAACTATGGC. Its translation: CASSLGTGNYG. In full, the CDR3 reads CASSLGTGNYGYTF. The V and J genes are TRBV13 and TRBJ1-2; D possibly corresponds to TRBD1 (6 bases). The CDR3 end is not reached by the read, which stops 3 residues before it; the germline J gene fills it in. The germline V gene encodes CDR1 PRHDT and CDR2 FYEKMQ (reference sequence). The CDR3 totals 14 residues. With 3 bases removed from V and 2 bases from J, the gap between germline ends came to 10 bases.

To note about this clone: The read ends 3 residues before the CDR3 terminus; that terminus is restored from the germline J gene. The V gene is TRBV7-3, the J gene TRBJ2-3; 10 nucleotides agree with TRBD2. V trimming: 4 bases; J trimming: 6 bases; junction bases outside the gene matches: 1. CDR1 and CDR2 (germline): SGHTA, FQGTGA. This CDR3 contains 13 residues. The CDR3 loop is CASSSSGSDTQYF. The part of the CDR3 DNA that was read is TGTGCCAGCAGCTCTAGCGGGAGTGATACG.

To note about this clone: The read ends 3 residues before the CDR3 terminus; that terminus is restored from the germline J gene. This rearrangement joins TRBV7-2 to TRBJ2-4; 7 positions agree with TRBD2. CDR1 and CDR2 from the germline V gene are SGHTA and FQGNSA. Trimming cost V 4 bases and J 6 bases; bases outside gene matches: 6. CDR3 length: 14 residues. The CDR3 bases that were read are TGTGCCAGCAGCTGGGGAGAGCGGGGAAACATT. Protein: CASSWGERGNI. The CDR3, in full, reads CASSWGERGNIQYF.

Regarding this clone: The observed sequence ends 3 residues before the CDR3 terminus, with the missing tail filled in from the germline J gene. This sequence joins TRBV6-4 and TRBJ1-5; 10 nucleotides align to TRBD1. The J segment lost 5 bases and the V segment lost 0 bases, leaving 7 bases of the junction unmatched. From germline, CDR1 is MRHNA and CDR2 SNTAGT. The CDR3 is 17 amino acids. The sequenced part of the CDR3 DNA is TGTGCCAGCAGTGACTCCGGGACAGGGGCAGGATATCAGCCC. Protein: CASSDSGTGAGYQP. The full CDR3 sequence reads CASSDSGTGAGYQPQHF.

In the case of this clone: The observed sequence ends 3 residues before the CDR3 terminus, with the missing tail filled in from the germline J gene. The J gene is TRBJ1-1, the V gene TRBV14; D perhaps matches TRBD1 (6 bases). This CDR3 comprises 17 residues. Trimming pared 0 bases from V and 0 bases from J, leaving 14 bases between. The germline V gene has CDR1 SGHDN and CDR2 FVKESK. The part of the CDR3 DNA that was read is TGTGCCAGCAGCCAAGATCTTGGGACAACCATGAACACTGAA. Protein: CASSQDLGTTMNTE. The entire CDR3 protein reads CASSQDLGTTMNTEAFF.

CDR3 DNA, as far as it was read: TGCAGTGCTAAACGGACAGGGGGTACCACTGAA. It yields the protein CSAKRTGGTTE. The full CDR3 is CSAKRTGGTTEAFF. This chain joins TRBV20-1 and TRBJ1-1; 10 bases align to TRBD1. The CDR3 end lies 3 residues beyond the end of the read and is filled in from the germline J gene. V lost 4 bases to trimming and J lost 4 bases; unmatched junction nucleotides: 6. Looked up from germline, CDR1 is DFQATT and CDR2 is SNEGSKA (reference sequence). This CDR3 spans 14 amino acids.

As for this clone: The CDR3 goes on 3 residues after the read ends, and that part is filled in from the germline J gene. The chain couples TRBV30 to TRBJ1-1, with D possibly being TRBD1 (5 bases). Germline CDR1 reads GTSNPN; CDR2 reads SVGIG (reference sequence). This CDR3 has 11 residues. This CDR3 reads CAWRGQGEAFF. CDR3 DNA, as far as it was read: TGTGCCTGGAGGGGTCAGGGAGAA. Combining the CDR3 with reference TRBV30 and TRBJ1-1 gives the whole variable domain SQTIHQWPATLVQPVGSPLSLECTVEGTSNPNLYWYRQAAGRGLQLLFYSVGIGQISSEVPQNLSASRPQDRQFILSSKKLLLSDSGFYLCAWRGQGEAFFGQGTRLTVV.

Note on this clone: The read falls 3 residues short of the CDR3 end, and the missing part is taken from the germline J gene. The chain recombines TRBV3-1 (or the pseudogene TRBV3-2) with TRBJ1-5; 8 bases fit TRBD1. Germline V lookup: CDR1 LGHDT, CDR2 YNNKEL (reference sequence). There are 15 residues in the CDR3. V was clipped by 6 bases and J by 1 base; unmatched bases: 5. Incomplete CDR3 DNA: TGTGCCAGCAGGTCAGGACAGGGCAGCAATCAGCCC. Its translation: CASRSGQGSNQP. The whole CDR3 region reads CASRSGQGSNQPQHF.

As to this clone: The CDR3 goes on 3 residues after the read ends, and that part is filled in from the germline J gene. The chain joins TRBV20-1 to TRBJ2-7; possible D gene TRBD2, 5 bases. The CDR3 has 17 residues. Germline V gives CDR1 DFQATT, CDR2 SNEGSKA (reference sequence). Trimming shortened V by 3 bases and J by 0 bases, and 21 bases separated the two germline ends. CDR3 bases read: TGCAGTGCTAGTACCGCCTTTAGCGTTCATAACTCCTACGAG. Translating gives CSASTAFSVHNSYE. The complete CDR3 protein is CSASTAFSVHNSYEQYF.

Notes on this clone: The read finishes 3 residues shy of the CDR3 end, and the germline J gene is used to complete it. The chain employs TRBV20-1 and TRBJ2-1; a weak D match, TRBD2 (6 bases). The ends were cut back, 7 bases at V and 4 bases at J, with 14 bases in the middle. The CDR3 spans 13 residues. CDR1 is DFQATT, CDR2 SNEGSKA, per germline (reference sequence). The CDR3 sequence is CSVRDWGYNEQFF. The CDR3 DNA, read in part, is TGCAGTGTCCGGGACTGGGGGTACAATGAG.

Details on this clone: The read ends 3 residues shy of where the CDR3 ends; the end is completed using the germline J gene. J is TRBJ2-5 and V is TRBV7-3; tentative D call: TRBD1 (5 bases). The CDR3 runs 15 residues. Germline CDR1 is SGHTA and CDR2 is FQGTGA. CDR3 sequence reads: CASSIQGFDSDTQYF. The part of the CDR3 DNA that was read is TGTGCCAGCAGCATCCAGGGATTTGATTCGGATACC.

On this clone itself: The read ends 3 residues early relative to the CDR3; the germline J gene fills the gap. The chain uses TRBV14 and TRBJ2-1, with a tentative D call TRBD1 (5 bases). The CDR3 loop spans 16 amino acids. Germline loops: CDR1 SGHDN, CDR2 FVKESK. V lost 3 bases and J 6 bases, leaving 18 bases between the germline ends. The part of the CDR3 DNA that was read is TGTGCCAGCAGCCAGCAACTTGGCAGGGCCCGCAATGAG. Residues: CASSQQLGRARNE. The entire CDR3 reads CASSQQLGRARNEQFF.

On this clone: The sequenced fragment ends 3 residues before the CDR3 boundary, so the rest is inferred from the germline J gene. The chain employs TRBV19 and TRBJ2-7; 14 bases map to TRBD2. The CDR3 is 17 residues long. CDR1 LNHDA and CDR2 SQIVND come from the germline V gene (reference sequence). J lost 6 bases, V lost 0 bases, and 7 bases had no gene match. The covered CDR3 bases are TGTGCCAGTAGTATAGATCCTGGACTAGCGGGGGGTTTCGAG. Translation gives CASSIDPGLAGGFE. The whole CDR3 protein is CASSIDPGLAGGFEQYF.

The sequenced part of the CDR3 DNA is TGTGCCAGCAGCTTAAGGGGGACTAGTCCTGGGGCCAACGTC. It specifies CASSLRGTSPGANV. The whole CDR3 reads CASSLRGTSPGANVLTF. The chain uses TRBV7-3 and TRBJ2-6, with 8 bases matching TRBD2. The CDR3 goes on 3 residues after the read ends, and that part is filled in from the germline J gene. Germline V CDR1 and CDR2: SGHTA, FQGTGA. V lost 1 base to trimming and J lost 2 bases; unmatched junction nucleotides: 4. CDR3 size: 17 residues.

A remark on this clone: The read comes to an end 3 residues before the CDR3 does, leaving the germline J gene to fill in the end. The rearrangement links TRBV30 to TRBJ1-3; D gene uncertain. Trimming stripped 2 bases from V and 9 bases from J, with 8 bases between. Germline V lookup: CDR1 GTSNPN, CDR2 SVGIG (reference sequence). The CDR3 spans 11 residues. The CDR3 DNA, read in part, is TGTGCCTGGAGTCTTCGGGGCACC. The encoded protein is CAWSLRGT. The entire CDR3 protein reads CAWSLRGTIYF.

The CDR3 bases that were read are TGTGCCAGAAGACCAACCGGGACAGGGGGAAGAATT. Translation: CARRPTGTGGRI. The full CDR3 protein is CARRPTGTGGRIQYF. The V gene is TRBV5-3, the J gene TRBJ2-4, with 11 bases aligning to TRBD1. The sequence runs out 3 residues before the end of the CDR3; the remainder is reconstructed from the germline J gene. TRBV5-3 qualifies as an ORF whose function is uncertain. The CDR3 covers 15 residues.